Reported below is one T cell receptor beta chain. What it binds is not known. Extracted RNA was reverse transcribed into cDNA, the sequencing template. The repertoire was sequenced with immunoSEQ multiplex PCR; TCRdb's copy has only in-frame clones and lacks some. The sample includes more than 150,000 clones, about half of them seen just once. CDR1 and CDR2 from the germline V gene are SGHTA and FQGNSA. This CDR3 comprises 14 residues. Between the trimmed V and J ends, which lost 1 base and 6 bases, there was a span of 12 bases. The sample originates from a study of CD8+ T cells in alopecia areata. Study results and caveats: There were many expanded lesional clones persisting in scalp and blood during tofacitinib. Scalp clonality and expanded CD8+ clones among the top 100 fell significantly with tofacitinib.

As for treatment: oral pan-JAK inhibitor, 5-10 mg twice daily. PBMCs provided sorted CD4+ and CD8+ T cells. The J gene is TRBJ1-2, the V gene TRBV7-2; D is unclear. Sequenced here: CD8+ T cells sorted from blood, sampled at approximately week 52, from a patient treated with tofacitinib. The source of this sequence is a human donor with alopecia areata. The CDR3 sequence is CASSLVSAGDGYTF. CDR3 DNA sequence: TGTGCCAGCAGCTTAGTTAGCGCCGGCGATGGCTACACCTTC.